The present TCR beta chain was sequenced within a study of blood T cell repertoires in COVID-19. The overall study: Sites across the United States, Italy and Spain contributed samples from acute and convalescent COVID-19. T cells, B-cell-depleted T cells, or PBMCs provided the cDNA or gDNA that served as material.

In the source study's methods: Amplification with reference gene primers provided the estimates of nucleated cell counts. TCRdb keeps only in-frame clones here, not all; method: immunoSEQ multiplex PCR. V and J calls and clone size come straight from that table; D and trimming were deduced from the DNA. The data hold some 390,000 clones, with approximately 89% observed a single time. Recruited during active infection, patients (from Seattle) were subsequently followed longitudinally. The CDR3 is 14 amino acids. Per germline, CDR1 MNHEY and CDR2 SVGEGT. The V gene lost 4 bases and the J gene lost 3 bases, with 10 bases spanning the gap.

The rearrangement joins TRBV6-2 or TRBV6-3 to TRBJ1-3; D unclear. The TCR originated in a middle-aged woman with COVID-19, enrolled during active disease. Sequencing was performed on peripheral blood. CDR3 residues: CASSWRGVGNTIYF. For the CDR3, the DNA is TGTGCCAGCAGTTGGCGGGGAGTTGGAAACACCATATATTTT.